The sample holds a few counts of the clone carrying this T cell receptor beta chain. The data originate from a study of blood T cell repertoires in COVID-19. Study background: Italy, Spain and the United States were the sources of the convalescent and acute COVID-19 samples. PBMCs, B-cell-depleted T cells, or T cells were the source of the cDNA or gDNA that made up the material.

Data came from immunoSEQ multiplex PCR; TCRdb stores just in-frame clones and leaves some out. Of approximately 100,000 clones listed, under 80% are singletons. Looked up from germline, CDR1 is LNHDA and CDR2 is SQIVND (reference sequence). Trimming took 3 bases from V and 2 from J, leaving 14 bases between them. This CDR3 is built from 16 residues. The sample taken for sequencing was peripheral blood. This receptor was identified in a man in his 70s with active or convalescent COVID-19. The V and J genes are TRBV19 and TRBJ1-5; weak D call: TRBD1 (5 bases). CDR3 in amino acids: CASSIYQGGGNQPQHF. DNA of the CDR3: TGTGCCAGTAGTATCTATCAGGGTGGGGGCAATCAGCCCCAGCATTTT.